One sample yielded the 14 T cell receptor beta chains listed below, sequenced in a study of blood T cell repertoires in COVID-19. Sequencing was performed with immunoSEQ multiplex PCR; in TCRdb, only in-frame clones are kept and a portion is missing. The sample includes about 110,000 clones, roughly 87% seen only once; the top ten take 4.5% to 5%. The specimen was peripheral blood. Every receptor here comes from a human donor in a cohort sampled during active COVID-19.

This sequence joins TRBV4-2 and TRBJ2-7; 14 bases match TRBD2. CDR3 length equals 18 residues. In germline, CDR1 is LGHNA, CDR2 YNFKEQ. The ends lost 2 bases at V and 2 bases at J; junction bases unmatched: 8. The DNA for the CDR3 is TGTGCCAGCAGCCAACATGGACTAGCGGGGGGAAATACCTACGAGCAGTACTTC. Its translation: CASSQHGLAGGNTYEQYF.

J is TRBJ1-2 and V is TRBV27; TRBD1 aligns across 9 bases. V dropped 5 bases and J dropped 8; count of bases not matched to a gene: 18. The CDR3 is made up of 17 amino acids. Germline CDR1 MNHEY, CDR2 SMNVEV (reference sequence). CDR3 region: CASSPQTGTGFVQGYTF. The CDR3 nucleotides read TGTGCCAGCAGTCCTCAAACCGGGACAGGGTTTGTGCAAGGCTACACCTTC.

The V call is TRBV19, the J call TRBJ1-5; 7 nucleotides match TRBD1. Germline V gene data show CDR1 as LNHDA and CDR2 as SQIVND (reference sequence). Losses at the gene ends were 8 bases for V and 9 bases for J; bases not matched to a gene: 13. The CDR3 loop spans 14 amino acids. The CDR3 region is CASGKQGNGAPQHF. Here the CDR3 DNA reads TGTGCCAGTGGAAAACAGGGGAACGGGGCGCCCCAGCATTTT.

The chain combines TRBV2 with TRBJ2-7; the D is unclear. The CDR3 consists of 11 residues. Looked up from germline, CDR1 is SNHLY and CDR2 is FYNNEI. The V and J ends lost 6 bases and 3 bases respectively, with 6 bases between them. The DNA for the CDR3 is TGTGCCAGCAGCGTAAACTACGAGCAGTACTTC. It translates to CASSVNYEQYF.

The chain links TRBV14 to TRBJ1-1; D ambiguous. This CDR3 comprises 16 residues. Germline CDR1 is SGHDN and CDR2 is FVKESK. Trimming shortened V by 1 base and J by 2 bases, and 14 bases separated the two germline ends. Here the CDR3 reads CASSQGRGRVNTEAFF. The DNA for the CDR3 is TGTGCCAGCAGCCAAGGTCGGGGTAGGGTTAACACTGAAGCTTTCTTT.

The genes are TRBV6-1 and TRBJ1-6; TRBD1 agrees at 11 bases. CDR1 and CDR2 from the germline V gene are MNHNS and SASEGT. The CDR3 consists of 16 residues. Trimming took 3 bases from V and 6 from J; bases not matched to a gene: 4. For the CDR3, the DNA is TGTGCCAGCAGTGATGGGACAGGGGGACGTAATTCACCCCTCCACTTT. Amino acids: CASSDGTGGRNSPLHF.

The V gene is TRBV7-2, the J gene TRBJ2-7; TRBD2 agrees at 8 bases. Germline CDR1 reads SGHTA; CDR2 reads FQGNSA. This CDR3 has 17 amino acids. After removal of 0 bases from V and 1 base from J, the junction contained 8 bases not matched to a gene. The DNA for the CDR3 is TGTGCCAGCAGCTTAGCGGGTGGCGGGGGGTTATCCTACGAGCAGTACTTC. This gives the protein CASSLAGGGGLSYEQYF.

This chain links TRBV6-4 with TRBJ2-6; no firm D call. This CDR3 is 14 amino acids long. Between the trimmed V and J ends, which lost 6 bases and 3 bases, there was a span of 9 bases. Germline-derived CDR1 and CDR2 are MRHNA and SNTAGT. CDR3: CASRASVGANVLTF. DNA for the CDR3: TGTGCCAGCAGGGCCTCCGTTGGGGCCAACGTCCTGACTTTC.

The J gene is TRBJ1-2, the V gene TRBV10-3; 9 bases are shared with TRBD1. The CDR3 is 14 amino acids. Germline loops: CDR1 ENHRY, CDR2 SYGVKD. V dropped 1 base and J dropped 8; count of bases not matched to a gene: 5. CDR3 protein: CAISELGQGNGYTF. CDR3 DNA: TGTGCCATCAGTGAGTTGGGACAGGGTAACGGCTACACCTTC.

V is TRBV7-9 and J is TRBJ1-2, with a weak D call TRBD1 (5 bases). Germline lookup yields CDR1 SEHNR and CDR2 FQNEAQ (reference sequence). With 5 bases removed from V and 13 bases from J, the gap between germline ends came to 14 bases. The CDR3 is 11 residues long. CDR3 region: CASSQDTAFTF. CDR3 sequence (DNA): TGTGCCAGCAGCCAGGACACCGCTTTCACCTTC.

This clone was seen just once. The chain is built from TRBV10-1 and TRBJ1-5; possible D gene TRBD1, 5 bases. V shed 4 bases and J shed 3 bases, with 7 bases lying between them. Germline loops: CDR1 WNHNN, CDR2 SYGVQD (reference sequence). The CDR3 is made up of 13 amino acids. In nucleotides, the CDR3 is TGCGCCAGCAGTGCAGGGTACAATCAGCCCCAGCATTTT. Its translation is CASSAGYNQPQHF.

The V call is TRBV19, the J call TRBJ2-3; 10 positions match TRBD2. In germline, CDR1 is LNHDA, CDR2 SQIVND (reference sequence). V gave up 8 bases and J gave up 1 base; unmatched junction bases: 6. This CDR3 comprises 15 residues. The CDR3 spells CASGAGGPGTDTQYF. In DNA form, the CDR3 reads TGTGCCAGTGGAGCGGGAGGGCCCGGCACAGATACGCAGTATTTT.

A few counts support this clone. The chain uses TRBV5-5 and TRBJ2-1; a weak D match, TRBD2 (5 bases). This CDR3 is 15 amino acids long. Between the trimmed V and J ends, which lost 0 bases and 0 bases, there was a span of 7 bases. Germline lookup yields CDR1 SGHKS and CDR2 YYEKEE (reference sequence). CDR3 region: CASSLAADSYNEQFF. The CDR3 coding sequence is TGTGCCAGCAGCTTGGCAGCGGACTCCTACAATGAGCAGTTCTTC.

This chain uses TRBV28 with TRBJ2-5, with D maybe TRBD1 (6 bases). This CDR3 contains 14 residues. Germline CDR1 is MDHEN and CDR2 is SYDVKM. Trimming took off 6 bases at V and 5 bases at J, with 16 bases between the two ends. CDR3 in DNA: TGTGCCAGCAGGCAACAGGGTAGATGGGAGACCCAGTACTTC. This translates into CASRQQGRWETQYF. The full variable domain, completed using reference TRBV28 and TRBJ2-5, is DVKVTQSSRYLVKRTGEKVFLECVQDMDHENMFWYRQDPGLGLRLIYFSYDVKMKEKGDIPEGYSVSREKKERFSLILESASTNQTSMYLCASRQQGRWETQYFGPGTRLLVL.